This T cell receptor (beta chain) was captured by sequencing in a study of T cells in localized non-small cell lung cancer. Study results and limitations: Measurement of T cell clonality placed uninvolved adjacent lung highest, above the level in tumor. A median of about 52 clones ranked among the top 100 in tumor appeared in adjacent lung. Heterogeneity within the tumor remains possible, as just one region underwent sequencing. Longer overall survival was seen with higher T cell density measured in blood.

A remark on this clone: The antigen is unknown.

Produced via immunoSEQ multiplex PCR; TCRdb's table is partial and in-frame only. The sample comprises 130,000 or so clones, more than 80% of which are singletons, and 1.7% rests with the top ten. CDR1 and CDR2 (germline): MNHEY, SMNVEV (reference sequence). Trimming stripped 4 bases from V and 7 bases from J, with 14 bases between. This CDR3 has 14 amino acids. This sequence originates from a female donor older than 55 with stage I lung adenocarcinoma. V gene TRBV27 combines with J gene TRBJ2-1; possible D gene TRBD2, 5 bases. Sequenced here: peripheral blood, sampled before any cancer treatment. The CDR3 reads CASSSYTSVNEQFF. The DNA for the CDR3 is TGTGCCAGCAGTTCCTACACTAGTGTGAATGAGCAGTTCTTC.